This T cell receptor (beta chain) came from a study of spatial heterogeneity in lung cancer. Study at large: Detection of beta-chain sequences consistently exceeded that of alpha-chain sequences. In raw reads, more than 8.5 appearances on average were recorded for each unique TCR and UMI combination. Study conclusions and caveats: More often at tumor resection than at routine follow-up, ubiquitous expanded tumor TCRs were detected in the blood.

Time point specified: sample taken at primary tumor resection. The input material, whole RNA from tumor, nontumor lung or frozen PBMC, was sequenced unsorted. Samples came from about 72 TRACERx patients with untreated early-stage lung cancer. The CDR3 covers 16 residues. Germline V gives CDR1 SGHTA, CDR2 FQGNSA. V lost 7 bases to trimming and J lost 0 bases, with 16 bases between them. This clonotype has at least ten counts. The antigen remains undetermined. In TCRdb, the 5' RACE reads were re-called with MiXCR into one record per CDR3 protein. Of tens of thousands of distinct CDR3 sequences listed, 7.5% to 8% were seen once; the top ten hold under 30%.

Sequencing was performed on PBMCs, taken at surgery. The V gene is TRBV7-2, the J gene TRBJ2-4; D unresolved. The receptor was derived from a male donor with early-stage non-small cell lung cancer. The DNA of the CDR3 is TGTGCCAGCACACTTAATCGGCAGCTAGCCAAAAACATTCAGTACTTC. Residues: CASTLNRQLAKNIQYF.